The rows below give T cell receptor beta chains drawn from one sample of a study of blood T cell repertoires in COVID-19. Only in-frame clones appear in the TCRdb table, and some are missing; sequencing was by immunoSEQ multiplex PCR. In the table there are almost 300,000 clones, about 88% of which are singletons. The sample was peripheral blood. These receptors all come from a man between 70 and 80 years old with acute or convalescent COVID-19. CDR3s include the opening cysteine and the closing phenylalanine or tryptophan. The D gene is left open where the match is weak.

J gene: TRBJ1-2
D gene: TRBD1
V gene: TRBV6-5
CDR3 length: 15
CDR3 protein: CASRRDRELNYGYTF

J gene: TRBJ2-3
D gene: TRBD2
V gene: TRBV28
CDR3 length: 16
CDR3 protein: CASSLSSALAGDTQYF

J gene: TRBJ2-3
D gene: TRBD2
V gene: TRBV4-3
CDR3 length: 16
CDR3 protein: CASSQEGAGGTDTQYF

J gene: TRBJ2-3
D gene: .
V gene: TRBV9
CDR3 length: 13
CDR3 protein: CASSVSPGDTQYF

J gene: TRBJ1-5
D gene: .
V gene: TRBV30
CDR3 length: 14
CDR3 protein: CAWSLTGLNQPQHF

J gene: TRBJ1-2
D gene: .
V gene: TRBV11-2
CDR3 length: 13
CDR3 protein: CASSPGQPGGYTF

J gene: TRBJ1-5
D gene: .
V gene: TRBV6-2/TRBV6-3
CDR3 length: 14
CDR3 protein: CASSYDEGYQPQHF

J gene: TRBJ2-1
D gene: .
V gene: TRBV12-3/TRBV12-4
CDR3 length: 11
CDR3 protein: CASSQLNEQFF

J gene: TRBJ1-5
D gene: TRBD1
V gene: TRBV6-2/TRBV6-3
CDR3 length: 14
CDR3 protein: CASSQGANNQPQHF

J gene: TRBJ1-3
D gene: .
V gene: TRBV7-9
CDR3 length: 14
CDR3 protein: CASSLARLENTIYF

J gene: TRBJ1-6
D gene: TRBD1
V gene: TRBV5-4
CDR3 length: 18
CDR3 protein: CASSSRTGGINYNSPLHF

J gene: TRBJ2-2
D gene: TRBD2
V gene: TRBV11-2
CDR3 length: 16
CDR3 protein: CASSPRLALVTGELFF

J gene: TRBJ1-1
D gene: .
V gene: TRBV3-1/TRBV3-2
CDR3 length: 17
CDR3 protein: CASSQDSVRHEDTEAFF

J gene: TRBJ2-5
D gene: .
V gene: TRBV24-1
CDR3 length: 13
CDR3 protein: CATRAGEGETQYF

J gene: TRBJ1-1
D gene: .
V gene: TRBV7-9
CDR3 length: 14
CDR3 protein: CASSSSERNTEAFF